These 6 T cell receptor beta chains were sequenced from one sample in a study of CD8 T cells in ankylosing spondylitis. TCRdb re-derived calls from the 5' RACE reads in MiXCR, one entry per CDR3 protein. The sample lists roughly 200,000 distinct CDR3 sequences; roughly 12% were seen once. Sequenced input: blood, either unsorted or a sorted T cell fraction (not recorded which). These receptors came from a male donor with ankylosing spondylitis or in good health (not recorded which).

This clonotype was seen many times. The chain couples TRBV4-1 to TRBJ2-2; D not resolved. The germline V gene has CDR1 MGHRA and CDR2 YSYEKL. The CDR3 spans 15 residues. V lost 1 base, J lost 0 bases, and 6 bases lay in between. Written as DNA, the CDR3 is TGCGCCAGCAGCCAAGGGTACACGAACACCGGGGAGCTGTTTTTT. As protein: CASSQGYTNTGELFF.

This clonotype was counted a few times. This rearrangement joins TRBV7-6 to TRBJ2-5; possibly TRBD1 for D (6 bases). Trimming took off 0 bases at V and 10 bases at J, with 12 bases between the two ends. This CDR3 comprises 13 residues. CDR1 and CDR2 (germline): SGHVS, FNYEAQ. CDR3 sequence reads: CASSLAAEGDQYF. The CDR3 region has the DNA TGTGCCAGCAGCTTAGCGGCCGAGGGGGACCAGTACTTC.

The genes are TRBV6-5 and TRBJ2-7; 11 bases map to TRBD2. Germline V lookup: CDR1 MNHEY, CDR2 SVGAGI. The CDR3 is 13 amino acids. Losses at the gene ends were 6 bases for V and 5 bases for J; bases not matched to a gene: 3. The CDR3 is CASRLLAGDEQYF. The CDR3 region has the DNA TGTGCCAGCAGGTTACTAGCGGGAGACGAGCAGTACTTC.

In its sample, this clonotype was seen a few times. This rearrangement joins TRBV7-9 to TRBJ1-1; D not resolved. The V and J ends lost 6 bases and 0 bases respectively, with 11 bases between them. This CDR3 has 14 amino acids. Germline loops: CDR1 SEHNR, CDR2 FQNEAQ (reference sequence). Here the CDR3 reads CASRRTEMNTEAFF. DNA of the CDR3: TGTGCCAGCAGGAGGACGGAAATGAACACTGAAGCTTTCTTT.

This clonotype was counted only a few times. The chain employs TRBV11-2 and TRBJ2-4, with D maybe TRBD2 (5 bases). There are 14 residues in the CDR3. V was trimmed by 5 bases and J by 5 bases, leaving 13 bases between them. The V gene's germline CDR1 is SGHAT and CDR2 FQNNGV. The DNA of the CDR3 is TGTGCCAGCAGCCGCCCCCTGGAGGAAAACATTCAGTACTTC. Encoded protein: CASSRPLEENIQYF. Based on the CDR3 plus reference TRBV11-2 and TRBJ2-4, the full variable domain is EAGVAQSPRYKIIEKRQSVAFWCNPISGHATLYWYQQILGQGPKLLIQFQNNGVVDDSQLPKDRFSAERLKGVDSTLKIQPAKLEDSAVYLCASSRPLEENIQYFGAGTRLSVL.

Only a few counts were recorded for this clonotype. The rearrangement uses TRBV11-2 and TRBJ2-7; D is unresolved. CDR1 and CDR2 from the germline V gene are SGHAT and FQNNGV. V was cut by 8 bases and J by 5 bases, with 16 bases left in between. The length of the CDR3 is 13 residues. The DNA for the CDR3 is TGTGCCAGCCAGCCTTATCGAGGCGACGAGCAGTACTTC. This encodes CASQPYRGDEQYF.